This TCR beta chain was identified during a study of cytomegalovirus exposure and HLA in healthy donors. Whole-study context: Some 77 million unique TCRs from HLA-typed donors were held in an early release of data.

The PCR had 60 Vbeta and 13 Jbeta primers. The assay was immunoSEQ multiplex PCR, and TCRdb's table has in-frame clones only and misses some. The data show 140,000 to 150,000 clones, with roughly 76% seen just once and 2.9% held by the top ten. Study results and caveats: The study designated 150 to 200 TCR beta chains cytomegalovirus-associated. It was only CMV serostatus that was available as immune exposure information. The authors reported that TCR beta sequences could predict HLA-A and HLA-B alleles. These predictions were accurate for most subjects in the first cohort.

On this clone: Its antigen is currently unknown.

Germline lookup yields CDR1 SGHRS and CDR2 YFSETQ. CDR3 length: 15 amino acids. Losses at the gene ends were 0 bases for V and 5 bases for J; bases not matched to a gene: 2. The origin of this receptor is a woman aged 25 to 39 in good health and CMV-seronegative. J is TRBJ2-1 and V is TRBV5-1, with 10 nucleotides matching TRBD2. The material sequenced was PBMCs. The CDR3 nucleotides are TGCGCCAGCAGCTTGGGGGGGACTAGCGACAATGAGCAGTTCTTC. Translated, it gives CASSLGGTSDNEQFF.